This T cell receptor (beta chain) originates from a study of CD8 T cells in Susac syndrome. Germline values: CDR1 MGHRA, CDR2 YSYEKL. Deletions cut 4 bases from V and 9 bases from J, with 13 bases between. The CDR3 extends over 13 amino acids. Random hexamers served to reverse transcribe roughly 0.45 to 1 ug RNA. MiXCR, applied by TCRdb to the immunoSEQ multiplex PCR reads, yields one record per CDR3 protein. Of about 300,000 distinct CDR3 sequences listed, under 95% are singletons. The J gene is TRBJ2-1, the V gene TRBV4-1, with D perhaps TRBD2 (6 bases). Source material: CD4+ T cells from PBMCs. This TCR derives from a human donor with multiple sclerosis. CDR3 sequence reads: CASSLSGRGEQFF. The CDR3 region has the DNA TGCGCCAGCAGCCTTAGCGGTCGGGGTGAGCAGTTCTTC.